Given below is one TCR beta chain in context. Which antigen it targets is not known. Base qualities were left out, and no much larger clone turns up one base away. This sample was included in a study of OX40 agonist ivuxolimab in advanced cancers. General notes on the study: Ivuxolimab, which targeted the costimulatory receptor OX40 (CD134), was an agonistic, fully human IgG2 monoclonal antibody. Intravenous ivuxolimab was administered to patients every 2 weeks at six dose levels: 0.01, 0.1, 0.3, 1.5, 3 and 10 mg/kg. Among the 52 dose-escalation patients, some 20 had hepatocellular carcinoma, about 15 melanoma, 9 renal cell carcinoma and 9 head and neck cancer. A male proportion of nearly 85% and a mean age of approximately 60 years, ranging from 23 to 79, were recorded for the dose-escalation cohort. Prior anti-PD-1, anti-PD-L1 or anti-CTLA-4 therapy was permitted, and 40% to 50% of dose-escalation patients had received checkpoint inhibitors. Partial responses occurred in three dose-escalation patients, of whom one had hepatocellular carcinoma and two had cutaneous melanoma. The purpose of peripheral TCRbeta sequencing was to test whether ivuxolimab changed TCR sequence diversity and led to clonal T-cell expansion. The monotherapy dose-escalation portion (N of about 57 patients) of the phase I ivuxolimab trial is reported in the paper. What the work shows at the level of the full study, not this receptor alone: Low levels of normalized T-cell clonal expansion were also seen in some patients who did not respond. In partial responders in the 0.1-3.0 mg/kg groups, normalized peripheral clonal expansion was found to be among the lowest, especially among CD8+ T cells. After ivuxolimab, expanded clones were on average more numerous among CD8+ T cells than among CD4+ T cells. At doses of 0.1 to 3.0 mg/kg, clonal expansion of both CD4+ and CD8+ blood T cells was observed from baseline to week 6. Antigen specificity was not determined for the clonally expanded peripheral T cells.

To sequence the TCRbeta CDR3 region, genomic DNA was isolated from the sorted cells. The immunoSEQ Assay was used to sequence the TCRbeta CDR3 regions. TCRdb stores this immuneACCESS table with in-frame sequences only. Part of the clones is absent; in the studies checked, under half of the shortfall reflects unresolved V genes, and no reason is known for the rest. For this sample the table gives over 40,000 clones, of which around 89% were detected only once. Roughly 25% of the sample rests with the top ten. Patients with autoimmune disease history or receiving systemic immunosuppression were excluded from the trial. Peripheral blood for TCR sequencing was collected from all dose cohorts at baseline, on cycle 4 day 1, and on cycle 7 day 1. Samples came from an open-label, multicenter, first-in-human phase I dose-escalation trial of ivuxolimab. Adults with locally advanced or metastatic head and neck squamous cell, hepatocellular, melanoma or renal cell carcinoma were enrolled in the trial. Before TCR sequencing, CD4+ T cells and CD8+ T cells from peripheral blood were sorted into separate populations.

Sequencing was performed on CD4+ or CD8+ T cells sorted from blood, taken in a trial of the OX40 agonist ivuxolimab. The receptor was derived from an adult with an advanced solid tumor such as melanoma, head and neck, liver or kidney cancer.

The CDR3 here reads CASSYSGGGYTF. The bases are TGTGCCAGCAGTTACTCCGGTGGCGGCTACACCTTC. The chain is made from TRBV6-6 and TRBJ1-2, with the D gene call left open. The germline V gene (reference sequence) gives CDR1 as MNHNY and CDR2 as SVGAGI. V is reduced by 0 bases and J by 8 bases, leaving a spacing of 7 bases between them. From its cysteine to its phenylalanine, the CDR3 spans 12 amino acids. Kept here is only the CDR3 DNA, which spans 36 bases and is read in frame from base 1.